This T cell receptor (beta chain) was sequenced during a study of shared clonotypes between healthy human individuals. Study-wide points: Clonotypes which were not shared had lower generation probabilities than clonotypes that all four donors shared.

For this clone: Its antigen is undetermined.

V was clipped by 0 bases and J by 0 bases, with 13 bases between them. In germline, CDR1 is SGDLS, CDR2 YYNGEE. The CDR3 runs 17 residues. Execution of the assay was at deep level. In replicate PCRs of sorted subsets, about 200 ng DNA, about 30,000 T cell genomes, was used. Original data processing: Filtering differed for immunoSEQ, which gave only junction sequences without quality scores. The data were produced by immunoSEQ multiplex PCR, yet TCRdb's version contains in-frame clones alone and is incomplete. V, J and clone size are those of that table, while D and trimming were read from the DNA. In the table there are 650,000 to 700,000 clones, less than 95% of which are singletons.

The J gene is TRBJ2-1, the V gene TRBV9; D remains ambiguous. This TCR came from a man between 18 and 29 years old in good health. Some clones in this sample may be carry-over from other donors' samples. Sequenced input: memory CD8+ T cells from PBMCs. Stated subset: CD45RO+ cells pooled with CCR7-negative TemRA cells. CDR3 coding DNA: TGTGCCAGCAGCGTAGATTGGTCGGGCAGCTCCTACAATGAGCAGTTCTTC. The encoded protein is CASSVDWSGSSYNEQFF.